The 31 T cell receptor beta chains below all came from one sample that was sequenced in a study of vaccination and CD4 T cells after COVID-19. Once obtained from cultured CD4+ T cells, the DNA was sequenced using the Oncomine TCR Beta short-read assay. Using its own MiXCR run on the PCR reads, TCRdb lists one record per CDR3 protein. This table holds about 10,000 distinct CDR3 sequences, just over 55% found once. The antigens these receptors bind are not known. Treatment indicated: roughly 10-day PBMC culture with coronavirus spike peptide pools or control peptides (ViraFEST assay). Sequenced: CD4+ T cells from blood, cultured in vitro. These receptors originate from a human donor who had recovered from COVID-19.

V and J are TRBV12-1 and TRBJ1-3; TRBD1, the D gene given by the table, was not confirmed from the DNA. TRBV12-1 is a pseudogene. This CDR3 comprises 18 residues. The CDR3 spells CASSFGPQGALGGNTIYF. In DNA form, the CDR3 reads TGTGCCAGCAGCTTTGGACCACAGGGGGCATTAGGTGGAAACACCATATATTTT.

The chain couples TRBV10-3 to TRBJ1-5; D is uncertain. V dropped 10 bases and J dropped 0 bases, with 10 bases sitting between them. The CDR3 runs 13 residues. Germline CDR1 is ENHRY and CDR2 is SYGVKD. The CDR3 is CATQIYSNQPQHF. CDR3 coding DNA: TGTGCCACCCAAATCTATAGCAATCAGCCCCAGCATTTT.

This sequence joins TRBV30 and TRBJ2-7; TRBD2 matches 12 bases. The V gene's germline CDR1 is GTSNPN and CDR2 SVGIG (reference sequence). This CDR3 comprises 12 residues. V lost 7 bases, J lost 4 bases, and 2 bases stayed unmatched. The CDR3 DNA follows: TGTGCCTCGACTAGCGGGAGTTACGAGCAGTACTTC. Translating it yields CASTSGSYEQYF.

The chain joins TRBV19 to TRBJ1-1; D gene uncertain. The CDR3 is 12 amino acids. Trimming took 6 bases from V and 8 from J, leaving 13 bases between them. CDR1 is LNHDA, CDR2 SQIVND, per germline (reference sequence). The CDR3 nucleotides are TGTGCCAGTAGGAGAGAGATGGAAGAAGCTTTCTTT. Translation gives CASRREMEEAFF.

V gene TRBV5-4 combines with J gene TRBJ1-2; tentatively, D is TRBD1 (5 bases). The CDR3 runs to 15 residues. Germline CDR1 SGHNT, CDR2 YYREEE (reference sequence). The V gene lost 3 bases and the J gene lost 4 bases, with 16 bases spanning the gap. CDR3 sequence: CASSSSTDSLYGYTF. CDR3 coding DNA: TGTGCCAGCAGCTCCTCTACTGACAGCCTCTATGGCTACACCTTC.

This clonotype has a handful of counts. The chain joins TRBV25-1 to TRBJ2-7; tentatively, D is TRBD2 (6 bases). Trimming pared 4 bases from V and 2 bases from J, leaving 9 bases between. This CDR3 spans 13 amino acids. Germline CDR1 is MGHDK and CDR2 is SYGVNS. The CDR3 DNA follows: TGTGCCAGCAGTGCTGGGGGGACCTACGAGCAGTACTTC. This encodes CASSAGGTYEQYF.

CDR3 bases: TGTGCCAGCAGCGTCCCAGGTGTTTCACCCCTCCACTTT. As protein: CASSVPGVSPLHF. The chain couples TRBV9 to TRBJ1-6; D is uncertain. V lost 2 bases to trimming and J lost 9 bases, with 9 bases between them. The length of the CDR3 is 13 residues. Germline V lookup: CDR1 SGDLS, CDR2 YYNGEE.

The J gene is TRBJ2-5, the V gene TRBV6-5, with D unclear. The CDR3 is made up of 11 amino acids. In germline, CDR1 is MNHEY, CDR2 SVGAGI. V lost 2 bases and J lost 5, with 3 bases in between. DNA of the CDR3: TGTGCCAGCAGTTACGGGGAGACCCAGTACTTC. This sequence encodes CASSYGETQYF.

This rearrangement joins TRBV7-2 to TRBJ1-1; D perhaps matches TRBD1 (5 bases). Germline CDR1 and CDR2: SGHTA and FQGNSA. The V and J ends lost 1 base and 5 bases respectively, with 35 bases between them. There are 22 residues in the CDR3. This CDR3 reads CASSLDSRRWLIEGQGGTEAFF. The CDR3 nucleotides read TGTGCCAGCAGCTTAGATAGTCGAAGATGGCTGATCGAAGGTCAGGGAGGAACTGAAGCTTTCTTT. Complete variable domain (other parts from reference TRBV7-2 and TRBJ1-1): GAGVSQSPSNKVTEKGKDVELRCDPISGHTALYWYRQSLGQGLEFLIYFQGNSAPDKSGLPSDRFSAERTGGSVSTLTIQRTQQEDSAVYLCASSLDSRRWLIEGQGGTEAFFGQGTRLTVV.

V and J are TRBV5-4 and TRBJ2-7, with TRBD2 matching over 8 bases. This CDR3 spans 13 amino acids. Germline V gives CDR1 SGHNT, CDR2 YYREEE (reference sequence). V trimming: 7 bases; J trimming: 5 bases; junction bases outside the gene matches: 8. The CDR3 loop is CASQPAGVHEQYF. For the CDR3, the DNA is TGTGCCAGCCAGCCAGCGGGAGTCCACGAGCAGTACTTC.

The chain's CDR3 is CASSPGISDIQYF. In nucleotides, the CDR3 is TGTGCCAGCAGCCCAGGGATTAGTGACATTCAGTACTTC. V is TRBV11-3 and J is TRBJ2-4; D may be TRBD1 (5 bases). The V and J ends lost 5 bases and 8 bases respectively, with 13 bases between them. This CDR3 has 13 amino acids. Germline values: CDR1 SGHNT, CDR2 YENEEA.

The CDR3 reads CASSLGWSGTVQETQYF. The CDR3 DNA follows: TGTGCCAGCAGCTTAGGCTGGAGCGGGACCGTCCAAGAGACCCAGTACTTC. The chain joins TRBV11-3 to TRBJ2-5; 7 nucleotides line up with TRBD2. CDR1 and CDR2 from the germline V gene are SGHNT and YENEEA. Trimming took 1 base from V and 1 from J; bases not matched to a gene: 9. The CDR3 sequence is 17 residues long.

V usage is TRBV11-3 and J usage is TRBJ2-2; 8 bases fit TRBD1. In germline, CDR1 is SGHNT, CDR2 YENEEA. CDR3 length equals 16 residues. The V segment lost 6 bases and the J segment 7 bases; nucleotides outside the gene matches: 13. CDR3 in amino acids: CASSLYGQGFIGELFF. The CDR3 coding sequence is TGTGCCAGCAGTCTCTACGGACAGGGATTTATCGGGGAGCTGTTTTTT.

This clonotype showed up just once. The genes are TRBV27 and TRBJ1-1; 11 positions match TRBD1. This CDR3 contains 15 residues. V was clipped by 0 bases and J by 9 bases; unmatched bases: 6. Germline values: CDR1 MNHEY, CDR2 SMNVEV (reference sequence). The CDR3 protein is CASSLSKGTGGKAFF. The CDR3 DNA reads TGTGCCAGCAGTTTATCGAAAGGGACAGGGGGGAAAGCTTTCTTT.

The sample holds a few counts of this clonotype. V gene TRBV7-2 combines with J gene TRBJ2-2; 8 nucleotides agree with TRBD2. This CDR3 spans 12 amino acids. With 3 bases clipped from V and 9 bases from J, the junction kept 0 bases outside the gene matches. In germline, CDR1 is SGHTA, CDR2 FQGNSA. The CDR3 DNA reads TGTGCCAGCAGCTTTAGCGGGAGGGAGCTGTTTTTT. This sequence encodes CASSFSGRELFF.

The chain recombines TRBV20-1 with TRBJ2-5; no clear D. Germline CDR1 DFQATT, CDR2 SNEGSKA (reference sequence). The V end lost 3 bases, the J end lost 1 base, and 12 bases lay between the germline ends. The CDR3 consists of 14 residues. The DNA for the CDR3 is TGCAGTGCTAGCCCCGGCGAATTCCAAGAGACCCAGTACTTC. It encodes CSASPGEFQETQYF.

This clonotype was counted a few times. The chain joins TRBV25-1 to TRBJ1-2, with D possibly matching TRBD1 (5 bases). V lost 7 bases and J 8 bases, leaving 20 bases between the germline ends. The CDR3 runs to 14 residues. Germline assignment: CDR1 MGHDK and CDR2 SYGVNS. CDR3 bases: TGTGCCAGCACCCCATGGGGGAGTGCTCAGGGCTACACCTTC. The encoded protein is CASTPWGSAQGYTF.

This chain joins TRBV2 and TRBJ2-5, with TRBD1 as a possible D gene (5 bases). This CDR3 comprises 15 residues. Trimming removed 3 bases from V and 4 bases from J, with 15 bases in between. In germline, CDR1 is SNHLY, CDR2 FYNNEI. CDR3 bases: TGTGCCAGCAGTGATCAGGGTCAACAAGGAGAGACCCAGTACTTC. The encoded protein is CASSDQGQQGETQYF.

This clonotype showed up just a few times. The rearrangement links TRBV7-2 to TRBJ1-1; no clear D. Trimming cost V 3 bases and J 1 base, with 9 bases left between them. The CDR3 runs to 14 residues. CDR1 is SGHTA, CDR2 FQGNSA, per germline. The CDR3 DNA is TGTGCCAGCAGCTTTCTTTATGGGAACACTGAAGCTTTCTTT. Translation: CASSFLYGNTEAFF.

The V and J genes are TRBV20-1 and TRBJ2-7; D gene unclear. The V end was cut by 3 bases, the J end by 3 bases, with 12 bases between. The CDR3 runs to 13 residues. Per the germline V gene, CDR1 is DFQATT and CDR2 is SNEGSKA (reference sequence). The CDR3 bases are TGCAGTGCTAGGTCCAGGTTAGTCTACGAGCAGTACTTC. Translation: CSARSRLVYEQYF.

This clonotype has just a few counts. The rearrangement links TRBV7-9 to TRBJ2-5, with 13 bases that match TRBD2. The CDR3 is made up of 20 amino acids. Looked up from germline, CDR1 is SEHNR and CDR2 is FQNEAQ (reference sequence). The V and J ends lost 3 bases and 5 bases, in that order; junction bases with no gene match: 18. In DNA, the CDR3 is TGTGCCAGCAGCTTCGTGTCGGGACTAGCGGGATATTTGCGATCGGAGACCCAGTACTTC. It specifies CASSFVSGLAGYLRSETQYF.

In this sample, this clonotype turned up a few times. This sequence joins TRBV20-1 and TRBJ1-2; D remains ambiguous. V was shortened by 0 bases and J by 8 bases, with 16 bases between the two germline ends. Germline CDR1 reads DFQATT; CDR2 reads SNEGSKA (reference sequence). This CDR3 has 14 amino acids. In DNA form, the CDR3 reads TGCAGTGCTAGAGATTTGGCGGCTCCATACGGCTACACCTTC. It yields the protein CSARDLAAPYGYTF.

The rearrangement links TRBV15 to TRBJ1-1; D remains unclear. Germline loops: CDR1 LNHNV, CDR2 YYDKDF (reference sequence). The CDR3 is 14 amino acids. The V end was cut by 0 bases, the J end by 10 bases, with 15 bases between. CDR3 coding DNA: TGTGCCACCAGCAGAGACAAGCAGGCCCGAGGAGCTTTCTTT. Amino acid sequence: CATSRDKQARGAFF.

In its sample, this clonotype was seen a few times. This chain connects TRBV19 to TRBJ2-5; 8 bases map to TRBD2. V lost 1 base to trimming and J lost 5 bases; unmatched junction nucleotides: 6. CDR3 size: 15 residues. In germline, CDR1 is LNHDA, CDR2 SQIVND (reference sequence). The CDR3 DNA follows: TGTGCCAGTAGTATAGGGAGCGGGGGACGGGAGACCCAGTACTTC. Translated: CASSIGSGGRETQYF.

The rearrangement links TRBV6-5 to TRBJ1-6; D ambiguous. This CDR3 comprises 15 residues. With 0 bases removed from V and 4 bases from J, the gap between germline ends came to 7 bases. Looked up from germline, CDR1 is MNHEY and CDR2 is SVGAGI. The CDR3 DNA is TGTGCCAGCAGTTACTCGTATCAGTATAATTCACCCCTCCACTTT. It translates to CASSYSYQYNSPLHF.

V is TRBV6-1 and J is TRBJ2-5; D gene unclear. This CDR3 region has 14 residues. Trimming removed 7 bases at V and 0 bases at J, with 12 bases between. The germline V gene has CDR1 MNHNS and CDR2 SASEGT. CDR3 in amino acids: CASTHLGYQETQYF. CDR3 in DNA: TGTGCCAGCACCCATCTCGGGTACCAAGAGACCCAGTACTTC.

The chain's CDR3 is CASSTRETQYF. The CDR3 DNA follows: TGTGCCAGCAGTACTCGGGAGACCCAGTACTTC. The J gene is TRBJ2-5, the V gene TRBV6-5; D remains unclear. Germline-derived CDR1 and CDR2 are MNHEY and SVGAGI. Trimming stripped 5 bases from V and 5 bases from J, with 6 bases between. The CDR3 is 11 residues long.

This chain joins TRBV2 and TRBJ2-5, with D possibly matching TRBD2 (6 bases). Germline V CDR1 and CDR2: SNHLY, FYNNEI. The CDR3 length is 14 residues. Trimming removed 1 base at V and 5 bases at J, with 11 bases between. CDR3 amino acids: CASSEVIGRETQYF. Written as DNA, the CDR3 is TGTGCCAGCAGTGAAGTCATAGGGAGGGAGACCCAGTACTTC.

The DNA of the CDR3 is TGCGCCAGCAGTCGTCCAGGAGTAGGGTACGAGCAGTACTTC. This codes for CASSRPGVGYEQYF. The chain employs TRBV10-2 and TRBJ2-7; no firm D call. This CDR3 is built from 14 residues. The V and J ends lost 5 bases and 4 bases respectively, with 15 bases between them. The germline V gene has CDR1 WSHSY and CDR2 SAAADI.

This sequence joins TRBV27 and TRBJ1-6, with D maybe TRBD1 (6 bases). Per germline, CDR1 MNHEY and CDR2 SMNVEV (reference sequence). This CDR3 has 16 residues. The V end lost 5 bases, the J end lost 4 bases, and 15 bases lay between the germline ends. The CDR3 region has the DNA TGTGCCAGCAGTCGGGAGAGGGGGACATATAATTCACCCCTCCACTTT. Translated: CASSRERGTYNSPLHF.

CDR3 nucleotides: TGTGCCAGCAGGAGGACTATTGGGGCCTACAATGAGCAGTTCTTC. Its translation: CASRRTIGAYNEQFF. The rearrangement links TRBV2 to TRBJ2-1, with a weak D call TRBD2 (6 bases). The germline CDR1 and CDR2 sequences are SNHLY and FYNNEI. The CDR3 covers 15 residues. V was pared by 6 bases and J by 2 bases, with 14 bases between. Full variable domain (rest looked up from reference TRBV2 and TRBJ2-1): EPEVTQTPSHQVTQMGQEVILRCVPISNHLYFYWYRQILGQKVEFLVSFYNNEISEKSEIFDDQFSVERPDGSNFTLKIRSTKLEDSAMYFCASRRTIGAYNEQFFGPGTRLTVL.